This is a list of T cell receptor beta chains from one sample in a study of esophageal squamous cell carcinoma under preoperative chemotherapy. TCRdb fed the PCR reads into MiXCR, producing one record per CDR3 protein. The repertoire has around 12,000 distinct CDR3 sequences, 45% to 60% of them found once; the top ten carry approximately 15%. Sample collection occurred from a patient given preoperative chemotherapy. The receptors were sampled from a human donor with esophageal squamous cell carcinoma. The donor label of this sample is uncertain. Each CDR3 is given with its conserved first and last residue. Fields, in order: V gene, clone size, J gene, D gene, CDR3 DNA, CDR3 protein. The D gene is left open where the match is weak. Not every row has a clone size; where given, it reads once, few, many or a size class.

>TRBV10-3|NA|TRBJ2-7|TRBD2
TGTGGCATCACGGGGCGGGGGGCCCAAGATACGCAGTACTTC
CGITGRGAQDTQYF
>TRBV6-5|NA|TRBJ2-5|NA
TGTGCCAGCAGTTACCGCACTAGACAAGAGACCCAGTACTTC
CASSYRTRQETQYF
>TRBV6-1|NA|TRBJ2-3|NA
TGTGCCAGCAGGGAACGACAGGCTGTGCGCACAGATACGCAGTACTTT
CASRERQAVRTDTQYF
>TRBV7-3|NA|TRBJ2-3|NA
TGTGCCAGCAGCCCAGACGGGGGCGGCACAGATACGCAGTATTTT
CASSPDGGGTDTQYF
>TRBV6-1|NA|TRBJ2-2|NA
TGTGCCAGCATTCCCCTGGATGTGAACACAGGTGAGCTGTTTTTT
CASIPLDVNTGELFF
>TRBV27|NA|TRBJ2-1|TRBD2
TGTGCCAGCAGTTCATCACTAGCGGGGAGCTCCTACAATGAGCAGTTCTTC
CASSSSLAGSSYNEQFF
>TRBV6-1|NA|TRBJ2-3|NA
TGTGCCAGCAGTGCGGTACTGAGAAGCACAAACACGCAGTATTTT
CASSAVLRSTNTQYF
>TRBV29-1|NA|TRBJ2-5|NA
TGCAGCGGGGTCGGGACGCAGGCGGGAGAGACCCAGTACTTC
CSGVGTQAGETQYF
>TRBV6-1|NA|TRBJ1-5|TRBD1
TGTGCCAGCAGTCGATTGAGGGGGACAGTTCTCAGCAATCAGCCCCAGCATTTT
CASSRLRGTVLSNQPQHF
>TRBV6-1|few|TRBJ1-1|TRBD1
TGTGCCAGCAGTATCGGACAGGGAAACACTGAAGCTTTCTTT
CASSIGQGNTEAFF
>TRBV6-5|NA|TRBJ2-1|NA
TGTGCCAGCAGTTGCCCACAGGACCGAGGCTGCAATGAGCAGTTCTTC
CASSCPQDRGCNEQFF
>TRBV10-3|once|TRBJ2-3|NA
TGTGCCGGGGGGCCCGGGGGACGGGACCCAGATACGCAGTATTTC
CAGGPGGRDPDTQYF
>TRBV6-1|NA|TRBJ2-7|NA
TGTGCCAGCAGTGAAATAAGCGTCGCGGATCCCCCTTACGAGCAGTACTTC
CASSEISVADPPYEQYF
>TRBV27|few|TRBJ2-5|NA
TGTGCCAGCAGTTACCAAGAGACCCAGTACTTC
CASSYQETQYF
>TRBV7-2|NA|TRBJ2-3|NA
TGTGCCAGCGGGGCACAGGGGGGGAGAGGCCAAGAGACGCAGTATTTT
CASGAQGGRGQETQYF
>TRBV6-1|once|TRBJ2-2|NA
TGTGCCAGCAGTGAAGGTGGGTGCACAGAGACGCAGTTTTTT
CASSEGGCTETQFF
>TRBV11-3|many|TRBJ2-3|NA
TGTGCCAGCAGCTTCAGGGTCTCCCGAGGAACAGATACGCAGTATTTT
CASSFRVSRGTDTQYF
>TRBV6-1|medium-sized|TRBJ2-2|TRBD1
TGTGCCAGTGCGGGACAGGGGATCGGCGGGGAGCTGTTTTTT
CASAGQGIGGELFF
>TRBV6-1|once|TRBJ2-2|NA
TGTGCCAGCAGTGCTCCGGGAAGGGCGGCCGGGGAGCTGTTTTTT
CASSAPGRAAGELFF
>TRBV27|NA|TRBJ2-5|TRBD1
TGTGCCAGCGGGACAAAATCAGACAGGGTAACAGGGGAGACCCAGTACTTC
CASGTKSDRVTGETQYF
>TRBV14|once|TRBJ2-7|TRBD1
TGTGCCAGCAGCCAAGTCAGGACAGGGTTCGGGGAGCAGTACTTC
CASSQVRTGFGEQYF
>TRBV6-1|NA|TRBJ2-3|TRBD1
TGTGCCAGCAGCAGGGACAGATCCACAGATACGCAGTATTTT
CASSRDRSTDTQYF
>TRBV7-2|NA|TRBJ2-7|TRBD1
TGTGCCAGCAGCTCGTCCGGGACAGGGCTCTACGAGCAGTACTTC
CASSSSGTGLYEQYF
>TRBV6-5|NA|TRBJ2-1|NA
TGTGCCAGCAGTTATCAGCGTAGCTCCTACAATGAGCAGTTCTTC
CASSYQRSSYNEQFF
>TRBV6-1|NA|TRBJ2-1|NA
TGTGCCAGCAGTGACCGCGGAAGCTCCTACAATGAGCAGTTCTTC
CASSDRGSSYNEQFF